The sequence of this T cell receptor (beta chain) was determined in a study of cytomegalovirus exposure and HLA in healthy donors. Notes on the study in general: Later work found most CMV-associated TCR beta chains apparently HLA-restricted. Accurate HLA-A and HLA-B prediction from TCR beta sequences was reported for most subjects. Common viral pathogens seemed to be connected with several of the most significant clusters, according to a later analysis.

In regard to this clone: The antigen remains unidentified.

A multiplex PCR was run with 60 Vbeta primers and 13 Jbeta primers. The data were produced by immunoSEQ multiplex PCR, yet TCRdb's version contains in-frame clones alone and is incomplete. The repertoire includes more than 150,000 clones, 80% to 90% of them detected once, and 2% to 2.5% sits in the top ten. Germline V lookup: CDR1 SQVTM, CDR2 ANQGSEA. V was trimmed by 8 bases and J by 9 bases, leaving 14 bases between them. The CDR3 is made up of 11 amino acids. Sequencing was done on a sample of PBMCs. The V call is TRBV29-1, the J call TRBJ2-1; perhaps TRBD2 as D (6 bases). The sequence came from a woman between 18 and 29 years old in good health and CMV-seronegative. CDR3 region: CSHARGIEQFF. The CDR3 region has the DNA TGCAGCCACGCGCGGGGAATTGAGCAGTTCTTC.